These T cell receptor beta chains were read from a single sample in a study of blood T cell repertoires in COVID-19. The method was immunoSEQ multiplex PCR; TCRdb's version includes in-frame clones alone and lacks a portion of them. The data hold roughly 200,000 clones, with about 93% observed a single time. Sequencing used peripheral blood. These TCRs come from a man under 40 with COVID-19, enrolled during active disease. The CDR3 runs from the conserved cysteine through the conserved F or W. Each record gives: V gene, J gene, D gene, clone size, CDR3 DNA, CDR3 protein. The D gene is left open where the match is weak. Clone size is stated in some rows and not others, as once, few, many or a class when expanded.

>TRBV4-2|TRBJ2-7|TRBD1|few
TGTGCCAGCAGCCAATTTGAGGGACAGGGGTCCGACGAGCAGTACTTC
CASSQFEGQGSDEQYF
>TRBV5-5|TRBJ1-2|-|-
TGTGCCAGCAGCGTACGGCTGGGGGCAACTAATGGCTACACCTTC
CASSVRLGATNGYTF
>TRBV19|TRBJ2-7|TRBD2|-
TGTGCCAGTAGTATAGGCGGCGGGAGAACCTACGAGCAGTACTTC
CASSIGGGRTYEQYF
>TRBV25-1|TRBJ2-2|TRBD2|-
TGTGCCAGCACCCCAGGGCAGGGAGGGTTCTGGACCGGGGAGCTGTTTTTT
CASTPGQGGFWTGELFF
>TRBV4-1|TRBJ1-3|-|-
TGCGCCAGCAGCCAACGGGGGAGCCTCCCCCCGGGAAACACCATATATTTT
CASSQRGSLPPGNTIYF
>TRBV6-6|TRBJ2-3|TRBD2|-
TGTGCCAGCAGTCCCGGACGAGGGACTAGCACTTTCACAGATACGCAGTATTTT
CASSPGRGTSTFTDTQYF
>TRBV6-6|TRBJ2-3|TRBD1|-
TGTGCCAGCAGTCCAAGACAGGGGATGACAGATACGCAGTATTTT
CASSPRQGMTDTQYF
>TRBV15|TRBJ1-2|TRBD1|-
TGTGCCACCAGCAGAGTTCGGGACAGTATCTATGGCTACACCTTC
CATSRVRDSIYGYTF
>TRBV7-9|TRBJ1-2|TRBD1|-
TGTGCCATGTGGGACAGGGTTGGCGGCTACACCTTC
CAMWDRVGGYTF
>TRBV27|TRBJ2-7|TRBD1|-
TGTGCCAAAGAGACCGACAGGGCGGGCTACGAGCAGTACTTC
CAKETDRAGYEQYF
>TRBV2|TRBJ2-5|TRBD2|-
TGTGCCAGCATCGGGACTAGCGGGGTAGTTTTATCAGGAGAGACCCAGTACTTC
CASIGTSGVVLSGETQYF
>TRBV27|TRBJ2-7|TRBD1|-
TGTGCCAGCAGTTTATTAGGGGACAGGGGGAATTACGAGCAGTACTTC
CASSLLGDRGNYEQYF
>TRBV5-1|TRBJ1-6|-|-
TGCGCCAGCAGCCGGGAGGACGCATCGGCGCCTAATTCACCCCTCCACTTT
CASSREDASAPNSPLHF
>TRBV5-1|TRBJ2-5|-|-
TGCGCCAGCAGGCGCCAACGCGGGGCCGGGACCCAGTACTTC
CASRRQRGAGTQYF
>TRBV4-1|TRBJ2-4|-|-
TGCGCCAGCAGCCAAGTCTCCCTAAACATTCAGTACTTC
CASSQVSLNIQYF
>TRBV4-1|TRBJ1-2|-|-
TGCGCCAGCAGCCAGGATCAACAGGGTATGAGCTATGGCTACACCTTC
CASSQDQQGMSYGYTF
>TRBV6-5|TRBJ1-1|-|once
TGTGCCAGCAGCGGACAGTTGAACACTGAAGCTTTCTTT
CASSGQLNTEAFF
>TRBV6-1|TRBJ1-2|TRBD1|-
TGTGCCAGCAGTGAAGGGACAGGGGGCCTCTATGGCTACACCTTC
CASSEGTGGLYGYTF
>TRBV6-6|TRBJ1-4|TRBD1|-
TGTGCCAGCAAGGGACAGAATGAAAAACTGTTTTTT
CASKGQNEKLFF
>TRBV4-1|TRBJ2-7|TRBD2|once
TGCGCCAGCAGCCAGGAGACTAGCCTCAGCTCCTACGAGCAGTACTTC
CASSQETSLSSYEQYF
>TRBV21-1|TRBJ2-2|-|-
TGTGCCAGCAGCAAAGCGCTTGAGGGGGCGCGGGGCACCGGGGAGCTGTTTTTT
CASSKALEGARGTGELFF
>TRBV7-2|TRBJ1-2|-|-
TGTGCCAGCAGCTCCCCCACCAGTTTGGCCTATGGCTACACCTTC
CASSSPTSLAYGYTF
>TRBV7-3|TRBJ1-3|TRBD1|-
TGTGCCAGCAGCTCCGCCGACAGGGGACGGAGCTCTGGAAACACCATATATTTT
CASSSADRGRSSGNTIYF
>TRBV15|TRBJ2-7|-|-
TGTGCCACCAGCTCCCGTCGTTACGAGCAGTACTTC
CATSSRRYEQYF
>TRBV5-1|TRBJ2-7|-|-
TGCGCCAGCAGCCCGGGACTCCTAAGTTACGAGCAGTACTTC
CASSPGLLSYEQYF
>TRBV7-6|TRBJ2-5|-|-
TGTGCCAGCAGCCCCGAGACAAATACGGAGACCCAGTACTTC
CASSPETNTETQYF
>TRBV19|TRBJ2-2|-|few
TGTGCCAGTAAGGCAGGGTGGAACACCGGGGAGCTGTTTTTT
CASKAGWNTGELFF
>TRBV30|TRBJ1-3|-|-
TGTGCCTGGGACAGTGACTCTGGAAACACCATATATTTT
CAWDSDSGNTIYF
>TRBV18|TRBJ1-2|TRBD1|-
TGTGCCAGCTCACCACCGAACGGACAGGTCAACTATGGCTACACCTTC
CASSPPNGQVNYGYTF
>TRBV7-2|TRBJ1-3|-|-
TGTGCCAGCAGCTTGTCGAGTGGTAACTCTGGAAACACCATATATTTT
CASSLSSGNSGNTIYF
>TRBV30|TRBJ1-4|-|-
TGTGCCTGGAGTAGGGGGTATTTTGAAAAACTGTTTTTT
CAWSRGYFEKLFF
>TRBV3-1/TRBV3-2|TRBJ1-1|-|-
TGTGCCAGCAGCCAAGGACTGGGGAGTATGAACACTGAAGCTTTCTTT
CASSQGLGSMNTEAFF
>TRBV9|TRBJ2-7|TRBD1|-
TGTGCCAGCAGCGTGGCTGGACAGGCGGACGAGCAGTACTTC
CASSVAGQADEQYF
>TRBV20-1|TRBJ2-7|-|-
TGCAGTGCTCCGGGATCCCGCGAGCAGTACTTC
CSAPGSREQYF
>TRBV6-5|TRBJ1-2|-|once
TGTGCCAGCCATCGAGGGCAGGACTATGGCTACACCTTC
CASHRGQDYGYTF
>TRBV3-1/TRBV3-2|TRBJ2-1|TRBD1|-
TGTGCCAGCAGCCAGCCGGGACAGGTAGTCAATGAGCAGTTCTTC
CASSQPGQVVNEQFF
>TRBV5-6|TRBJ1-3|-|-
TGTGCCAGCAGCTTATGGGGGGTCGGAAACACCATATATTTT
CASSLWGVGNTIYF
>TRBV9|TRBJ2-7|TRBD1|-
TGTGCCAGCAGCATGGGACAGGGGGCCTACGAGCAGTACTTC
CASSMGQGAYEQYF
>TRBV6-5|TRBJ2-7|-|-
TGTGCCAGCAGCTGGGAAGCAGGGTACTACGAGCAGTACTTC
CASSWEAGYYEQYF
>TRBV18|TRBJ1-1|TRBD1|-
TGTGCCAGCTCACCAGGACAGGAGAACACTGAAGCTTTCTTT
CASSPGQENTEAFF
>TRBV11-2|TRBJ2-3|TRBD1|-
TGTGCCAGCAGCTGGACAGGGGGCGGAATGGCAGATACGCAGTATTTT
CASSWTGGGMADTQYF
>TRBV6-5|TRBJ1-2|-|-
TGTGCCAGCAGGATACCCCTGACTCTCGGCTATGGCTACACCTTC
CASRIPLTLGYGYTF
>TRBV5-1|TRBJ2-3|TRBD2|-
TGCGCCAGCAGCTTGGTACTAGCGGGGGCAGATACGCAGTATTTT
CASSLVLAGADTQYF
>TRBV12-3/TRBV12-4|TRBJ1-1|-|-
TGTGCCAGTAGAGTCGGGAGTATGGGTGAAGCTTTCTTT
CASRVGSMGEAFF
>TRBV7-9|TRBJ2-7|TRBD1|-
TGTGCCAGCAGCTGGACGTCGGGACAGGACCCGCAGTACTTC
CASSWTSGQDPQYF
>TRBV9|TRBJ2-1|TRBD2|-
TGTGCCAGCAGCGTAGCGGGTAGCGGGGGATACTACAATGAGCAGTTCTTC
CASSVAGSGGYYNEQFF
>TRBV11-2|TRBJ2-7|TRBD1|-
TGTGCCAGCAGCTATTTATCCGGACAGGGCTACGAGCAGTACTTC
CASSYLSGQGYEQYF
>TRBV5-6|TRBJ1-3|-|once
TGTGCCAGCAGCTTTAGAAACACCATATATTTT
CASSFRNTIYF
>TRBV7-9|TRBJ1-1|-|-
TGTGCCAGCAGCAACCCCGGGCAGGGAGCTTTCTTT
CASSNPGQGAFF
>TRBV3-1/TRBV3-2|TRBJ2-7|-|-
TGTGCCAGCAGTCGGGGGGCTCCCTACGAGCAGTACTTC
CASSRGAPYEQYF
>TRBV15|TRBJ2-2|-|once
TGTGCCACCAGCGGTCGGGGGACCGGGGAGCTGTTTTTT
CATSGRGTGELFF
>TRBV25-1|TRBJ2-1|TRBD2|-
TGTGCCAGCAGTGAATCGAAGGGACTAGCGGTTAATGAGCAGTTCTTC
CASSESKGLAVNEQFF
>TRBV2|TRBJ1-1|TRBD1|-
TGTGCCAGCAGTGAACTGGGACAGGGGAACACTGAAGCTTTCTTT
CASSELGQGNTEAFF
>TRBV7-9|TRBJ1-3|-|-
TGTGCCAGCAGCTTACCAAGAGGGACTGGAAACACCATATATTTT
CASSLPRGTGNTIYF
>TRBV6-2/TRBV6-3|TRBJ2-7|-|-
TGTGCCAGCAGTTACTCTCGGGTCGACAGCATGATCTCCTACGAGCAGTACTTC
CASSYSRVDSMISYEQYF